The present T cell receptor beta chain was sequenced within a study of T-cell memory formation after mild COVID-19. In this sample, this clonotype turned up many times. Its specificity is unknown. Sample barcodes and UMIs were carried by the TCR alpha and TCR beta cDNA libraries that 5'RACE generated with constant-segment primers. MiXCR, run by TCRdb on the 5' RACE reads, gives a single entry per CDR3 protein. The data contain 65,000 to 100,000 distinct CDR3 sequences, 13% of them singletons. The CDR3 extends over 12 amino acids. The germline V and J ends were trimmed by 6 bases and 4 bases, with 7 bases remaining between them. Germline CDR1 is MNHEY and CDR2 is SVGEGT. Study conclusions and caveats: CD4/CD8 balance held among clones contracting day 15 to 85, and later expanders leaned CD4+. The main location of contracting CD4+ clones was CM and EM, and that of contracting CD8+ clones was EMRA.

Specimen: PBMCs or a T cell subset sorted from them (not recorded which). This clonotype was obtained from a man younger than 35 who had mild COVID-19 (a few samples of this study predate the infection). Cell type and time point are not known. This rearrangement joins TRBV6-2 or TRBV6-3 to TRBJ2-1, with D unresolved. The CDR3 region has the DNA TGTGCCAGCAGCTCCCAGTACAATGAGCAGTTCTTC. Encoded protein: CASSSQYNEQFF.